This is a list of T cell receptor beta chains from one sample in a study of blood T cell repertoires in COVID-19. The method was immunoSEQ multiplex PCR; TCRdb's version includes in-frame clones alone and lacks a portion of them. Among about 320,000 clones, over 80% were seen once, and the ten largest hold about 5%. Sequencing input: PBMCs or T cells enriched from blood (not recorded which). Receptors were obtained from a man under 40 who had recovered from COVID-19. CDR3s include the opening cysteine and the closing phenylalanine or tryptophan. Fields, in order: clone size, V gene, D gene, J gene, CDR3 protein, CDR3 DNA. D genes are given only for firm matches. Some rows have no size entry. The others give once, few or many, or a class for an expanded clone.

abundance: -
v_gene: TRBV6-5
d_gene: -
j_gene: TRBJ1-5
CDR3aa: CASRPSRDNNQPQHF
CDR3nt: TGTGCCAGCAGACCCAGCCGGGACAACAATCAGCCCCAGCATTTT

abundance: once
v_gene: TRBV20-1
d_gene: -
j_gene: TRBJ2-3
CDR3aa: CSATGDTQYF
CDR3nt: TGCAGTGCTACAGGAGATACGCAGTATTTT

abundance: once
v_gene: TRBV28
d_gene: -
j_gene: TRBJ2-7
CDR3aa: CASSSQHLLADHTYEQYF
CDR3nt: TGTGCCAGCAGTTCCCAACACCTATTAGCGGATCATACCTACGAGCAGTACTTC

abundance: -
v_gene: TRBV7-8
d_gene: -
j_gene: TRBJ2-7
CDR3aa: CASSLAHSSSYEQYF
CDR3nt: TGTGCCAGCAGCTTAGCGCATAGTAGCTCCTACGAGCAGTACTTC

abundance: -
v_gene: TRBV19
d_gene: -
j_gene: TRBJ1-2
CDR3aa: CASSIGRRDGYTF
CDR3nt: TGTGCCAGTAGTATTGGCAGGCGAGATGGCTACACCTTC

abundance: -
v_gene: TRBV11-2
d_gene: TRBD1
j_gene: TRBJ2-5
CDR3aa: CASSSDRASETQYF
CDR3nt: TGTGCCAGCAGCTCGGACAGGGCCTCGGAGACCCAGTACTTC

abundance: -
v_gene: TRBV6-5
d_gene: -
j_gene: TRBJ1-6
CDR3aa: CASSLLNSPLHF
CDR3nt: TGTGCCAGCAGTCTTCTTAATTCACCCCTCCACTTT

abundance: -
v_gene: TRBV7-9
d_gene: TRBD1
j_gene: TRBJ1-1
CDR3aa: CASSLWGQGWGTEAFF
CDR3nt: TGTGCCAGCAGCTTATGGGGACAGGGTTGGGGTACTGAAGCTTTCTTT

abundance: -
v_gene: TRBV4-2
d_gene: TRBD1
j_gene: TRBJ2-2
CDR3aa: CASSPSLGTGNTGELFF
CDR3nt: TGTGCCAGCAGCCCTTCCTTAGGGACAGGGAACACCGGGGAGCTGTTTTTT

abundance: -
v_gene: TRBV10-3
d_gene: -
j_gene: TRBJ1-6
CDR3aa: CAISGVRANSPLHF
CDR3nt: TGTGCCATCAGTGGTGTCAGGGCCAATTCACCCCTCCACTTT

abundance: -
v_gene: TRBV11-2
d_gene: -
j_gene: TRBJ2-3
CDR3aa: CASSFTGTWPDTQYF
CDR3nt: TGTGCCAGCAGCTTCACAGGGACATGGCCAGATACGCAGTATTTT

abundance: -
v_gene: TRBV7-9
d_gene: -
j_gene: TRBJ1-1
CDR3aa: CASSLPPTGNTEAFF
CDR3nt: TGTGCCAGCAGCTTGCCCCCGACAGGGAACACTGAAGCTTTCTTT

abundance: -
v_gene: TRBV5-1
d_gene: -
j_gene: TRBJ1-4
CDR3aa: CASSLAAGDNEKLFF
CDR3nt: TGCGCCAGCAGCTTGGCGGCAGGGGATAATGAAAAACTGTTTTTT

abundance: -
v_gene: TRBV5-1
d_gene: -
j_gene: TRBJ2-3
CDR3aa: CASSLDRGATDTQYF
CDR3nt: TGCGCCAGCAGCTTGGACCGGGGGGCTACAGATACGCAGTATTTT

abundance: once
v_gene: TRBV3-1/TRBV3-2
d_gene: -
j_gene: TRBJ1-5
CDR3aa: CASSLGQLNQPQHF
CDR3nt: TGTGCCAGCAGCCTCGGACAGTTGAATCAGCCCCAGCATTTT

abundance: -
v_gene: TRBV4-1
d_gene: TRBD2
j_gene: TRBJ2-7
CDR3aa: CASSQDRGDEQYF
CDR3nt: TGCGCCAGCAGCCAAGATCGGGGGGACGAGCAGTACTTC

abundance: -
v_gene: TRBV7-2
d_gene: -
j_gene: TRBJ1-2
CDR3aa: CAKNRVSNYGYTF
CDR3nt: TGTGCCAAAAACAGAGTTTCTAACTATGGCTACACCTTC

abundance: -
v_gene: TRBV10-1
d_gene: TRBD1
j_gene: TRBJ2-1
CDR3aa: CASSEDRGLYNEQFF
CDR3nt: TGCGCCAGCAGTGAGGACAGGGGGCTCTACAATGAGCAGTTCTTC

abundance: few
v_gene: TRBV10-1
d_gene: TRBD1
j_gene: TRBJ1-3
CDR3aa: CASSEAWDRAFSRSGNTIYF
CDR3nt: TGCGCCAGCAGTGAGGCCTGGGACAGGGCTTTTTCCCGTTCTGGAAACACCATATATTTT

abundance: once
v_gene: TRBV6-5
d_gene: TRBD2
j_gene: TRBJ2-7
CDR3aa: CASSKTLREVEQYF
CDR3nt: TGTGCCAGCAGTAAAACCCTCCGGGAGGTGGAGCAGTACTTC

abundance: -
v_gene: TRBV2
d_gene: -
j_gene: TRBJ2-5
CDR3aa: CASGQARETQYF
CDR3nt: TGTGCCAGCGGCCAAGCCAGGGAGACCCAGTACTTC

abundance: -
v_gene: TRBV28
d_gene: TRBD1
j_gene: TRBJ1-6
CDR3aa: CASSLQGASPLHF
CDR3nt: TGTGCCAGCAGTTTACAGGGGGCTTCACCCCTCCACTTT

abundance: -
v_gene: TRBV20-1
d_gene: TRBD1
j_gene: TRBJ1-2
CDR3aa: CSLRGYYGYTF
CDR3nt: TGCAGCCTCAGGGGGTACTATGGCTACACCTTC

abundance: few
v_gene: TRBV10-1
d_gene: -
j_gene: TRBJ2-7
CDR3aa: CASSGTDRYEQYF
CDR3nt: TGCGCCAGTTCCGGGACTGACCGCTACGAGCAGTACTTC